The TCR beta chain described here comes from a study of long-term antiretroviral therapy in people with HIV. Study findings and constraints: Blood obtained between about 2004 and 2017 may reflect older ART regimens. Spans of CDR3 length were tighter for HIV repertoires than for controls.

V lost 4 bases, J lost 8 bases, and 3 bases lay in between. The CDR3 contains 10 residues. CDR1 is ENHRY, CDR2 SYGVKD, per germline. Of note for this clone: The antigen is not known.

An immunoSEQ assay, version v3.0, was performed at survey level. Sequencing had a target that covered roughly 40,000-55,000 T-cell genomes per sample. Sequencing was performed with immunoSEQ multiplex PCR; in TCRdb, only in-frame clones are kept and a portion is missing. The table shows 15,000 to 20,000 clones, with approximately 82% occurring only once. The starting material was unsorted PBMCs, obtained 0.5 years before starting antiretroviral therapy. This TCR came from a woman aged 45-65 years with HIV. The V call is TRBV10-3, the J call TRBJ1-3; no definite D call. The CDR3 sequence is CAISADTIYF. The DNA of the CDR3 is TGTGCCATCAGTGCGGACACCATATATTTT.